A selection of T cell receptor beta chains follows, all from one sample in a study of OX40 agonist ivuxolimab in advanced cancers. TCRdb keeps only in-frame clones here, not all; method: immunoSEQ multiplex PCR. The profile shows around 66,000 clones, 75% to 90% of them singletons. The sample was CD4+ or CD8+ T cells sorted from blood, taken in a trial of the OX40 agonist ivuxolimab. These receptors originate from an adult with an advanced solid tumor such as melanoma, head and neck, liver or kidney cancer. CDR3s include the opening cysteine and the closing phenylalanine or tryptophan. D genes are given only for firm matches. Clone size is stated in some rows and not others, as once, few, many or a class when expanded.

J: TRBJ2-3; V: TRBV7-6; D: NA; size: NA; DNA: TGTGCCAGCAGCCTCGGCCAGCGGGTAGATACGCAGTATTTT; CDR3: CASSLGQRVDTQYF
J: TRBJ2-3; V: TRBV7-2; D: NA; size: NA; DNA: TGTGCCAGCAGCTTAGGGCTCGTTCCAGATACGCAGTATTTT; CDR3: CASSLGLVPDTQYF
J: TRBJ2-5; V: TRBV19; D: NA; size: NA; DNA: TGTGCCAGTAGTATAGGAAGTGGAAGAGAGACCCAGTACTTC; CDR3: CASSIGSGRETQYF
J: TRBJ1-1; V: TRBV19; D: NA; size: NA; DNA: TGTGCCAGTAGTTTGGGACTGTCGAACACTGAAGCTTTCTTT; CDR3: CASSLGLSNTEAFF
J: TRBJ1-4; V: TRBV6-1; D: NA; size: NA; DNA: TGTGCCAGCAGTGTGAGTGGGTCAACTAATGAAAAACTGTTTTTT; CDR3: CASSVSGSTNEKLFF
J: TRBJ2-5; V: TRBV30; D: TRBD2; size: NA; DNA: TGTGCCTGGACCAAGGGCGGGAGGTGGGAGACCCAGTACTTC; CDR3: CAWTKGGRWETQYF
J: TRBJ1-1; V: TRBV29-1; D: TRBD1; size: NA; DNA: TGCAGCGTAAACAGGGGCATGAACACTGAAGCTTTCTTT; CDR3: CSVNRGMNTEAFF
J: TRBJ2-2; V: TRBV19; D: NA; size: NA; DNA: TGTGCCAGTAGCCCACCGGGGAAGGCGAACACCGGGGAGCTGTTTTTT; CDR3: CASSPPGKANTGELFF
J: TRBJ2-3; V: TRBV25-1; D: NA; size: once; DNA: TGTGCCAGCAGTAGATCGTCAGGCACAGATACGCAGTATTTT; CDR3: CASSRSSGTDTQYF
J: TRBJ1-5; V: TRBV7-2; D: TRBD1; size: NA; DNA: TGTGCCAGCAGCTTGTGGATATCGACAGGGGGCAATCAGCCCCAGCATTTT; CDR3: CASSLWISTGGNQPQHF
J: TRBJ1-2; V: TRBV25-1; D: TRBD1; size: NA; DNA: TGTGCCAGCAGTGAACCGGGACAGCGTCTTCGGTATGGCTACACCTTC; CDR3: CASSEPGQRLRYGYTF
J: TRBJ1-2; V: TRBV29-1; D: NA; size: NA; DNA: TGCAGCGTTGAACGTCTCGGGGCACCGAACTATGGCTACACCTTC; CDR3: CSVERLGAPNYGYTF
J: TRBJ1-1; V: TRBV27; D: NA; size: NA; DNA: TGTGCCAGCAGTTTCCTAGTCAGAGGAACTGAAGCTTTCTTT; CDR3: CASSFLVRGTEAFF
J: TRBJ2-7; V: TRBV19; D: TRBD1; size: NA; DNA: TGTGCCAGTAGTGTACAGGGGGCCCCCTCCTACGAGCAGTACTTC; CDR3: CASSVQGAPSYEQYF
J: TRBJ1-1; V: TRBV27; D: NA; size: NA; DNA: TGTGCCAGCAGTTTAGGGGCCCAGGGGTACGGGGCTTTCTTT; CDR3: CASSLGAQGYGAFF
J: TRBJ2-5; V: TRBV7-2; D: NA; size: NA; DNA: TGTGCCAGCAGCTTAGGAAGGGCAGGGTTATTAAAGACCCAGTACTTC; CDR3: CASSLGRAGLLKTQYF
J: TRBJ1-1; V: TRBV2; D: NA; size: NA; DNA: TGTGCCAGCAGTGAAAAGACGAACACTGAAGCTTTCTTT; CDR3: CASSEKTNTEAFF
J: TRBJ1-1; V: TRBV6-1; D: TRBD1; size: NA; DNA: TGTGCCAGCACGGGACAGGGCGCTTCGGGCACTGAAGCTTTCTTT; CDR3: CASTGQGASGTEAFF
J: TRBJ1-1; V: TRBV7-9; D: TRBD1; size: NA; DNA: TGTGCCAGCAGCCCGACAGGGGAGGGGGACACTGAAGCTTTCTTT; CDR3: CASSPTGEGDTEAFF
J: TRBJ2-2; V: TRBV2; D: NA; size: NA; DNA: TGTGCCAGCAGGGCTTTAGGAGTTTACACCGGGGAGCTGTTTTTT; CDR3: CASRALGVYTGELFF
J: TRBJ2-5; V: TRBV19; D: TRBD2; size: NA; DNA: TGTGCCAGTACCTGGGGGTTAGCGGGGGCTTTCCAAGAGACCCAGTACTTC; CDR3: CASTWGLAGAFQETQYF
J: TRBJ2-1; V: TRBV4-3; D: TRBD2; size: NA; DNA: TGCGCCAGCAGCCAAGAATGGCGGGAGAACAATGAGCAGTTCTTC; CDR3: CASSQEWRENNEQFF
J: TRBJ2-7; V: TRBV15; D: TRBD1; size: NA; DNA: TGTGCCACCAGCAGACCCGGGACAGGGATCTACGAGCAGTACTTC; CDR3: CATSRPGTGIYEQYF
J: TRBJ1-3; V: TRBV5-6; D: NA; size: NA; DNA: TGTGCCAGCAGCCGGGTAGGCTCTGGAAACACCATATATTTT; CDR3: CASSRVGSGNTIYF
J: TRBJ2-7; V: TRBV5-6; D: TRBD1; size: NA; DNA: TGTGCCAGCAGCTTTGGCCCCGGGACAGACTACGAGCAGTACTTC; CDR3: CASSFGPGTDYEQYF
J: TRBJ2-7; V: TRBV28; D: TRBD2; size: NA; DNA: TGTGCCAGCAGTTTAGGGGGAGGGCCGGACGAGCAGTACTTC; CDR3: CASSLGGGPDEQYF
J: TRBJ2-3; V: TRBV28; D: TRBD2; size: NA; DNA: TGTGCCAGCAGATCTCCTAGCGGGAGGGCCTCTGGCACAGATACGCAGTATTTT; CDR3: CASRSPSGRASGTDTQYF
J: TRBJ1-1; V: TRBV7-9; D: TRBD1; size: NA; DNA: TGTGCCAGCAGCTTAGAAGGGGGCGCGTGGGACACTGAAGCTTTCTTT; CDR3: CASSLEGGAWDTEAFF
J: TRBJ2-5; V: TRBV5-1; D: TRBD2; size: NA; DNA: TGCGCCAGCAGCTTGGATGCCCTGGCGGGAGGCGGGCAAGAGACCCAGTACTTC; CDR3: CASSLDALAGGGQETQYF
J: TRBJ2-1; V: TRBV5-4; D: TRBD1; size: NA; DNA: TGTGCCAGCAGCTCCCGACAGGGGTTCCACAGTGAGCAGTTCTTC; CDR3: CASSSRQGFHSEQFF
J: TRBJ2-7; V: TRBV18; D: TRBD2; size: once; DNA: TGTGCCAGCTCAGAGGGACTAGCGGGACCCTCCTACGAGCAGTACTTC; CDR3: CASSEGLAGPSYEQYF
J: TRBJ2-2; V: TRBV2; D: NA; size: NA; DNA: TGTGCCAGCCGGACTACAAGGGAGCTGTTTTTT; CDR3: CASRTTRELFF
J: TRBJ1-6; V: TRBV5-7; D: TRBD1; size: NA; DNA: TGTGCCAGCAGGAAGGGGGCGTACAGGGATTCACCCCTCCACTTT; CDR3: CASRKGAYRDSPLHF
J: TRBJ1-2; V: TRBV28; D: TRBD1; size: NA; DNA: TGTGCCAGCAGCCAAACCCCGGACAGGGTACGGGGCTACACCTTC; CDR3: CASSQTPDRVRGYTF
J: TRBJ2-2; V: TRBV19; D: NA; size: NA; DNA: TGTGTCAGTACAGTCTTGGCTAGCGTGGCCGGGGAGCTGTTTTTT; CDR3: CVSTVLASVAGELFF
J: TRBJ2-3; V: TRBV15; D: TRBD1; size: NA; DNA: TGTGCCACCAGTAAACGGGACAGGGGTGGCGATACGCAGTATTTT; CDR3: CATSKRDRGGDTQYF
J: TRBJ2-2; V: TRBV19; D: NA; size: NA; DNA: TGTGCCAGTAGTACCTTGACAGGGAACACCGGGGAGCTGTTTTTT; CDR3: CASSTLTGNTGELFF
J: TRBJ1-1; V: TRBV28; D: NA; size: NA; DNA: TGTGCCAGCAGTTCAGCGGCGCTTTTGTCAGTGAACACTGAAGCTTTCTTT; CDR3: CASSSAALLSVNTEAFF
J: TRBJ1-2; V: TRBV6-5; D: TRBD1; size: NA; DNA: TGTGCCAGCCATGCCGGGACAGGGGTTAGCTATGGCTACACCTTC; CDR3: CASHAGTGVSYGYTF
J: TRBJ2-5; V: TRBV16; D: NA; size: NA; DNA: TGTGCCAGCAGCCAACAGGGGCAGCCCCAAGAGACCCAGTACTTC; CDR3: CASSQQGQPQETQYF
J: TRBJ2-4; V: TRBV15; D: NA; size: NA; DNA: TGTGCCACCAGCAGAGAACCGTCCGCCAAAAACATTCAGTACTTC; CDR3: CATSREPSAKNIQYF
J: TRBJ1-2; V: TRBV6-5; D: TRBD1; size: NA; DNA: TGTGCCAGCAGTTACCGGGACAGGGGCTATGGCTACACCTTC; CDR3: CASSYRDRGYGYTF
J: TRBJ2-2; V: TRBV7-2; D: NA; size: NA; DNA: TGTGCCAGCAGCTTAGGACAGACCCCCGGGGAGCTGTTTTTT; CDR3: CASSLGQTPGELFF
J: TRBJ2-6; V: TRBV14; D: TRBD1; size: NA; DNA: TGTGCCACCAAAGGACAGGGGACTGGGGCCAACGTCCTGACTTTC; CDR3: CATKGQGTGANVLTF
J: TRBJ2-7; V: TRBV18; D: NA; size: NA; DNA: TGTGCCAGCTCACCGGGCCAGGGGACCTACGAGCAGTACTTC; CDR3: CASSPGQGTYEQYF
J: TRBJ2-7; V: TRBV11-2; D: TRBD2; size: NA; DNA: TGTGCCAGCAGCTTAGCCTCCATCGGGGGAGGGCCCATAGGGCAGTACTTC; CDR3: CASSLASIGGGPIGQYF
J: TRBJ1-3; V: TRBV6-1; D: TRBD1; size: few; DNA: TGTGCCAGCAGTGACGGGACAGGGTCGGGAAACACCATATATTTT; CDR3: CASSDGTGSGNTIYF
J: TRBJ1-2; V: TRBV28; D: TRBD1; size: few; DNA: TGTGCCAGCAGGTCCTCGGGGACAGAAGTGTTCGCTAGCTATGGCTACACCTTC; CDR3: CASRSSGTEVFASYGYTF
J: TRBJ2-5; V: TRBV27; D: NA; size: NA; DNA: TGTGCCAGCAGTTTAAGGGGGTCTTTAGCGAGCCAAGAGACCCAGTACTTC; CDR3: CASSLRGSLASQETQYF
J: TRBJ1-5; V: TRBV2; D: NA; size: NA; DNA: TGTGCCAGCAGTGAACGTCAGGCCAATCAGCCCCAGCATTTT; CDR3: CASSERQANQPQHF
J: TRBJ2-7; V: TRBV10-3; D: NA; size: NA; DNA: TGTGCCATCAGTGAGGGAGGGGGAGCCGGCGAGCAGTACTTC; CDR3: CAISEGGGAGEQYF
J: TRBJ1-1; V: TRBV7-2; D: NA; size: NA; DNA: TGTGCCAGCAGCTCCCCCGGGGGGCGCATAATCGCTGAAGCTTTCTTT; CDR3: CASSSPGGRIIAEAFF
J: TRBJ1-1; V: TRBV28; D: NA; size: NA; DNA: TGTGCCAGCCGACTCGAAATAAAGAGTTGGGCTTTCTTT; CDR3: CASRLEIKSWAFF
J: TRBJ1-1; V: TRBV29-1; D: NA; size: NA; DNA: TGCACCGGGGCACAGGGTAACACTGAAGCTTTCTTT; CDR3: CTGAQGNTEAFF
J: TRBJ2-2; V: TRBV5-8; D: NA; size: NA; DNA: TGTGCCAGCAGAACAAACCCGGGGAACACCGGGGAGCTGTTTTTT; CDR3: CASRTNPGNTGELFF
J: TRBJ2-2; V: TRBV7-3; D: NA; size: NA; DNA: TGTGCCAGCAGCGTGACGGGACACGGACCTCTAGCCATCGGGGCCGGGGAGCTGTTTTTT; CDR3: CASSVTGHGPLAIGAGELFF
J: TRBJ1-2; V: TRBV28; D: TRBD1; size: NA; DNA: TGTGCCAGCAGTTTCCGGGACAGGGCTCTCTATGGCTACACCTTC; CDR3: CASSFRDRALYGYTF
J: TRBJ2-1; V: TRBV7-3; D: NA; size: NA; DNA: TGTGCCAGCAGCTTAGGCGCGGGTGAGCAGTTCTTC; CDR3: CASSLGAGEQFF
J: TRBJ1-3; V: TRBV6-5; D: NA; size: NA; DNA: TGTGCCAGCAGAGACACGAGCTCTGGAAACACCATATATTTT; CDR3: CASRDTSSGNTIYF
J: TRBJ1-4; V: TRBV19; D: TRBD1; size: NA; DNA: TGTGCCAGTAGTCGGGGGGACAGACTATTTTCAACTAATGAAAAACTGTTTTTT; CDR3: CASSRGDRLFSTNEKLFF